The entry below describes one T cell receptor beta chain. CDR1 is SGDLS and CDR2 is YYNGEE in the germline V gene. The CDR3 extends over 14 amino acids. Between the trimmed V and J ends, which lost 1 base and 3 bases, there was a span of 11 bases. This entry comes from a study of blood T cell repertoires in COVID-19. The assay was immunoSEQ multiplex PCR, and TCRdb's table has in-frame clones only and misses some. The table lists about 190,000 clones, approximately 87% of them singletons. Patients in Seattle were enrolled during active infection, then followed longitudinally. The specimen sequenced was peripheral blood. This TCR was sampled from a woman aged 65 to 85 with COVID-19, enrolled during active disease. The V gene is TRBV9, the J gene TRBJ2-7; D is uncertain. CDR3 region: CASSVLELGYEQYF. Here the CDR3 DNA reads TGTGCCAGCAGCGTATTGGAGTTGGGCTACGAGCAGTACTTC.